One sample yielded the 22 T cell receptor beta chains listed below, sequenced in a study of human thymus T cells. This table comes from immunoSEQ multiplex PCR, and its TCRdb copy is limited to in-frame clones, with some not included. The data show more than 45,000 clones, about 93% seen once. Sequenced sample: blood. All receptors come from a boy under two years old with a congenital heart defect but otherwise immunologically healthy.

This clone was detected a few times. V is TRBV5-1 and J is TRBJ2-7; a weak D match, TRBD1 (6 bases). The V gene lost 0 bases and the J gene lost 0 bases, with 13 bases spanning the gap. Germline V CDR1 and CDR2: SGHRS, YFSETQ. CDR3 size: 16 residues. CDR3 in amino acids: CASSLAFIGGSYEQYF. CDR3 coding DNA: TGCGCCAGCAGCTTGGCTTTTATAGGGGGCTCCTACGAGCAGTACTTC.

This chain connects TRBV28 to TRBJ2-6, with D possibly TRBD1 on 6 matching bases. Per germline, CDR1 MDHEN and CDR2 SYDVKM. Trimming took off 5 bases at V and 0 bases at J, with 11 bases between the two ends. CDR3 size: 16 residues. The chain's CDR3 is CASSGQSVSGANVLTF. The CDR3 bases are TGTGCCAGCAGTGGACAGTCCGTCTCTGGGGCCAACGTCCTGACTTTC.

This clone has just one count. The V gene is TRBV7-9, the J gene TRBJ2-2; D is unresolved. Trimming took 4 bases from V and 4 from J, leaving 13 bases between them. The germline V gene has CDR1 SEHNR and CDR2 FQNEAQ (reference sequence). This CDR3 is built from 15 residues. The CDR3: CASSSGPASTGELFF. The CDR3 DNA is TGTGCCAGCAGCTCGGGCCCAGCTTCCACCGGGGAGCTGTTTTTT.

This clone was counted a single time. The V gene is TRBV7-9, the J gene TRBJ2-2, with 8 bases that match TRBD2. The junction had 7 bases not matched to a gene; V was cut back by 7 bases and J by 0 bases. The CDR3 totals 16 residues. Germline assignment: CDR1 SEHNR and CDR2 FQNEAQ (reference sequence). The chain's CDR3 is CASTSLAGSNTGELFF. CDR3 nucleotides: TGTGCCAGCACTAGTCTAGCGGGCTCGAACACCGGGGAGCTGTTTTTT. The full variable domain, its missing parts supplied by reference TRBV7-9 and TRBJ2-2, is DTGVSQNPRHKITKRGQNVTFRCDPISEHNRLYWYRQTLGQGPEFLTYFQNEAQLEKSRLLSDRFSAERPKGSFSTLEIQRTEQGDSAMYLCASTSLAGSNTGELFFGEGSRLTVL.

The chain is built from TRBV11-2 and TRBJ2-1, with D uncertain. CDR1 is SGHAT, CDR2 FQNNGV, per germline. The CDR3 sequence is 12 residues long. V gave up 0 bases and J gave up 7 bases, with 4 bases separating them. The DNA for the CDR3 is TGTGCCAGCAGCTTAGATGGGAATGAGCAGTTCTTC. Encoded protein: CASSLDGNEQFF.

V gene TRBV14 combines with J gene TRBJ2-1, with 7 nucleotides matching TRBD1. V was pared by 1 base and J by 4 bases, with 7 bases of the junction left unmatched. Germline V gene sequence: CDR1 SGHDN, CDR2 FVKESK. The CDR3 has 16 amino acids. The CDR3 sequence: CASSQGPWTGYNEQFF. The CDR3, as DNA: TGTGCCAGCAGCCAAGGTCCTTGGACAGGATACAATGAGCAGTTCTTC.

For this clone: The identical CDR3 is also encoded by other nucleotide sequences in the sample. The CDR3 DNA reads TGCGCCAGCAGCCCGGGACTAGCGGGGGGGCAAGAGACCCAGTACTTC. Its protein is CASSPGLAGGQETQYF. This chain joins TRBV5-1 and TRBJ2-5; 16 nucleotides agree with TRBD2. The germline V gene encodes CDR1 SGHRS and CDR2 YFSETQ. The CDR3 has 16 residues. V lost 4 bases to trimming and J lost 2 bases; unmatched junction nucleotides: 2.

The genes are TRBV2 and TRBJ1-1; 11 bases map to TRBD1. V was pared by 5 bases and J by 9 bases, with 11 bases of the junction left unmatched. Germline assignment: CDR1 SNHLY and CDR2 FYNNEI. The CDR3 covers 15 residues. CDR3 sequence reads: CASSRTGGAGSKAFF. The CDR3 DNA reads TGTGCCAGCAGTCGGACAGGGGGCGCGGGATCTAAAGCTTTCTTT.

This clone was picked up a small number of times. The V gene is TRBV28, the J gene TRBJ1-6, with D unclear. Germline V gene lookup returns CDR1 MDHEN and CDR2 SYDVKM. The CDR3 covers 12 residues. Trimming left V 4 bases short and J 5 bases short, with 3 bases between. CDR3 sequence (DNA): TGTGCCAGCAGTTGGGATAATTCACCCCTCCACTTT. The encoded protein is CASSWDNSPLHF.

The chain has TRBV9 and TRBJ1-4, with D hard to call. The CDR3 totals 17 residues. Trimming took off 0 bases at V and 0 bases at J, with 12 bases between the two ends. CDR1 and CDR2 from the germline V gene are SGDLS and YYNGEE. The CDR3 spells CASSVGAQPATNEKLFF. CDR3 in DNA: TGTGCCAGCAGCGTAGGGGCTCAACCTGCAACTAATGAAAAACTGTTTTTT. Full variable domain (remainder filled in from reference TRBV9 and TRBJ1-4): DSGVTQTPKHLITATGQRVTLRCSPRSGDLSVYWYQQSLDQGLQFLIQYYNGEERAKGNILERFSAQQFPDLHSELNLSSLELGDSALYFCASSVGAQPATNEKLFFGSGTQLSVL.

The V gene is TRBV9, the J gene TRBJ2-3; 14 bases line up with TRBD2. The CDR3 loop spans 17 amino acids. Per germline, CDR1 SGDLS and CDR2 YYNGEE. V shed 0 bases and J 1 base; nucleotides not matched to a gene: 1. This CDR3 is CASSVGTSGGRTDTQYF. As DNA, the CDR3 is TGTGCCAGCAGCGTAGGGACTAGCGGGGGGCGCACAGATACGCAGTATTTT.

The chain joins TRBV6-6 to TRBJ2-4; possibly TRBD1 for D (5 bases). CDR1 MNHNY and CDR2 SVGAGI come from the germline V gene (reference sequence). V shed 5 bases and J shed 0 bases, with 8 bases lying between them. The CDR3 covers 14 residues. CDR3 in amino acids: CASSTGLAKNIQYF. The CDR3 region has the DNA TGTGCCAGCAGTACAGGTTTAGCCAAAAACATTCAGTACTTC.

V usage is TRBV28 and J usage is TRBJ2-3; TRBD1 aligns across 7 bases. V dropped 5 bases and J dropped 2; count of bases not matched to a gene: 7. The CDR3 is 15 amino acids. The germline V gene encodes CDR1 MDHEN and CDR2 SYDVKM. The CDR3 loop is CASSRPRGNTDTQYF. CDR3 bases: TGTGCCAGCAGTCGACCCAGGGGGAACACAGATACGCAGTATTTT.

This clone was counted between two and nine times. The CDR3 DNA follows: TGTGCCAGTAGACATACTGGCGAGATTGATAATTCACCCCTCCACTTT. Amino acid sequence: CASRHTGEIDNSPLHF. This chain connects TRBV19 to TRBJ1-6, with D unclear. Trimming pared 6 bases from V and 5 bases from J, leaving 17 bases between. From germline, CDR1 is LNHDA and CDR2 SQIVND (reference sequence). The CDR3 consists of 16 residues.

The V and J genes are TRBV2 and TRBJ2-2, with 9 nucleotides matching TRBD1. The CDR3 sequence is 14 residues long. CDR1 is SNHLY and CDR2 is FYNNEI in the germline V gene. The V and J ends lost 4 bases and 4 bases, in that order; junction bases with no gene match: 1. The CDR3 DNA reads as TGTGCCAGCAGTGGGGGACAGGGCACCGGGGAGCTGTTTTTT. Its protein product is CASSGGQGTGELFF. The full variable domain, with the rest looked up from reference TRBV2 and TRBJ2-2, is EPEVTQTPSHQVTQMGQEVILRCVPISNHLYFYWYRQILGQKVEFLVSFYNNEISEKSEIFDDQFSVERPDGSNFTLKIRSTKLEDSAMYFCASSGGQGTGELFFGEGSRLTVL.

The rearrangement joins TRBV4-1 to TRBJ2-5, with 8 bases lining up with TRBD2. Germline CDR1 and CDR2: MGHRA and YSYEKL. This CDR3 has 17 amino acids. With V trimmed by 1 base and J by 1 base, 8 bases remained unmatched. DNA of the CDR3: TGCGCCAGCAGCCAAGTAAGAGCGGGGGCGCTCCAAGAGACCCAGTACTTC. Translation: CASSQVRAGALQETQYF.

This chain links TRBV5-8 with TRBJ1-1; possibly TRBD1 for D (5 bases). This CDR3 contains 20 residues. V lost 0 bases to trimming and J lost 0 bases, with 24 bases between them. CDR1 SGHTS and CDR2 YDEGEE come from the germline V gene. CDR3 nucleotide sequence: TGTGCCAGCAGCTTGGGACATACAATGGCAGGGTGGATCATGAACACTGAAGCTTTCTTT. Translated: CASSLGHTMAGWIMNTEAFF.

This clone was detected only once. The chain recombines TRBV6-5 with TRBJ2-3; D may be TRBD1 (6 bases). V shed 6 bases and J shed 5 bases, with 18 bases lying between them. CDR3 length equals 15 residues. Germline V gene sequence: CDR1 MNHEY, CDR2 SVGAGI. DNA for the CDR3: TGTGCCAGCAGCCCTATAGAGGGCAGGGGAGATACGCAGTATTTT. Its protein is CASSPIEGRGDTQYF.

CDR3 nucleotides: TGTGCCAGCAGCTTGGAGGGGAGGAATACGCAGTATTTT. Translation gives CASSLEGRNTQYF. The chain uses TRBV5-6 and TRBJ2-3, with D perhaps matching TRBD2 (6 bases). Germline loops: CDR1 SGHDT, CDR2 YYEEEE. V lost 0 bases to trimming and J lost 7 bases, with 9 bases between them. The CDR3 contains 13 residues.

This clone has just one count. V is TRBV7-2 and J is TRBJ1-6, with D perhaps TRBD1 (5 bases). Trimming removed 5 bases from V and 9 bases from J, with 17 bases in between. The CDR3 is 15 residues long. The V gene's germline CDR1 is SGHTA and CDR2 FQGNSA. DNA for the CDR3: TGTGCCAGCAGCCCTATGGGGACCGTCGGTTCACCCCTCCACTTT. It encodes CASSPMGTVGSPLHF.

J is TRBJ1-4 and V is TRBV7-2; tentative D call: TRBD1 (5 bases). The V gene lost 5 bases and the J gene lost 10 bases, with 17 bases spanning the gap. Germline assignment: CDR1 SGHTA and CDR2 FQGNSA. The CDR3 runs 14 residues. CDR3 region: CASSAGTSEGKLFF. CDR3 sequence (DNA): TGTGCCAGCAGCGCCGGGACTTCAGAAGGAAAACTGTTTTTT. The whole variable domain, filled in from reference TRBV7-2 and TRBJ1-4, reads GAGVSQSPSNKVTEKGKDVELRCDPISGHTALYWYRQSLGQGLEFLIYFQGNSAPDKSGLPSDRFSAERTGGSVSTLTIQRTQQEDSAVYLCASSAGTSEGKLFFGSGTQLSVL.

This clone was observed a few times. This chain connects TRBV2 to TRBJ1-2, with unresolved D. Trimming removed 2 bases at V and 3 bases at J, with 10 bases between. The germline gives CDR1 SNHLY, CDR2 FYNNEI. CDR3 length: 14 amino acids. The CDR3 reads CASSEMREYYGYTF. CDR3 coding DNA: TGTGCCAGCAGTGAAATGAGGGAATACTATGGCTACACCTTC. The variable domain in full, with the rest retrieved from reference TRBV2 and TRBJ1-2, is EPEVTQTPSHQVTQMGQEVILRCVPISNHLYFYWYRQILGQKVEFLVSFYNNEISEKSEIFDDQFSVERPDGSNFTLKIRSTKLEDSAMYFCASSEMREYYGYTFGSGTRLTVV.